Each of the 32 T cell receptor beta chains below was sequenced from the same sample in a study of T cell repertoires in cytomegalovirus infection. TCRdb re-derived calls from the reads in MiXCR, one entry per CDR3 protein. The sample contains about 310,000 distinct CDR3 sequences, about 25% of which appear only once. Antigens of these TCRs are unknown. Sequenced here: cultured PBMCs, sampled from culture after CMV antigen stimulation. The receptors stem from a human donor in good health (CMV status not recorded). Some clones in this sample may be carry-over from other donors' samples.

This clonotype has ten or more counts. The CDR3 DNA follows: TGTGCCAGCCGTCGGCAGGGGGCCCTCTCTGGGGCCAACGTCCTGACTTTC. Residues: CASRRQGALSGANVLTF. The chain uses TRBV7-2 and TRBJ2-6, with 8 bases lining up with TRBD1. The CDR3 sequence is 17 residues long. CDR1 is SGHTA, CDR2 FQGNSA, per germline. J lost 0 bases, V lost 8 bases, and 9 bases had no gene match.

The chain's CDR3 is CASSLGGLAGGELFF. In DNA, the CDR3 is TGCGCCAGCAGCTTGGGGGGACTAGCCGGCGGGGAGCTGTTTTTT. This chain uses TRBV5-1 with TRBJ2-2, with 9 bases identical to TRBD2. Per germline, CDR1 SGHRS and CDR2 YFSETQ. Trimming removed 0 bases from V and 7 bases from J; junction bases left unmatched: 4. The CDR3 totals 15 residues.

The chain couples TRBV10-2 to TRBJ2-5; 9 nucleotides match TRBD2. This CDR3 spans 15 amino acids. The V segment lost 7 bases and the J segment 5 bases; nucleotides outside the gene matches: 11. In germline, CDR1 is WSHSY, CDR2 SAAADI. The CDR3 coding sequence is TGCGCCAGCATGGAAGGGCTAGCGGGACAGGAGACCCAGTACTTC. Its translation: CASMEGLAGQETQYF.

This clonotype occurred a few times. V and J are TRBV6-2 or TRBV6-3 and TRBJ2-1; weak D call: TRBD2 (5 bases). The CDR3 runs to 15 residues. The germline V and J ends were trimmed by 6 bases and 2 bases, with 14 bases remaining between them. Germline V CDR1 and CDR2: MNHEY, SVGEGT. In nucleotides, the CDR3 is TGTGCCAGCAGGCAAGCGGTCCTGCCCTACAATGAGCAGTTCTTC. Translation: CASRQAVLPYNEQFF.

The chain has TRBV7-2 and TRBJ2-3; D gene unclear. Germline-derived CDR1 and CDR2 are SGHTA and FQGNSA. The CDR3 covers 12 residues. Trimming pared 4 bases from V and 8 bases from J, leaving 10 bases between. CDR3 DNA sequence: TGTGCCAGCAGCTCGCCCCTCGGTACGCAGTATTTT. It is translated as CASSSPLGTQYF.

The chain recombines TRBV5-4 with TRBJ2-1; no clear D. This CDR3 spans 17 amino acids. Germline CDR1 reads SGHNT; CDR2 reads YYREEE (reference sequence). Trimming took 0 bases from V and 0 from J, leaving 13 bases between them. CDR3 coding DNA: TGTGCCAGCAGCTTGGCCACGGCGCCCACCTCCTACAATGAGCAGTTCTTC. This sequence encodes CASSLATAPTSYNEQFF.

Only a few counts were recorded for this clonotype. CDR3: CSVGLAAGVADTQYF. As DNA, the CDR3 is TGCAGCGTTGGATTGGCAGCGGGAGTGGCAGATACGCAGTATTTT. The V and J genes are TRBV29-1 and TRBJ2-3, with 8 bases aligning to TRBD2. V shed 4 bases and J 4 bases; nucleotides not matched to a gene: 10. CDR3 size: 15 residues. CDR1 is SQVTM and CDR2 is ANQGSEA in the germline V gene.

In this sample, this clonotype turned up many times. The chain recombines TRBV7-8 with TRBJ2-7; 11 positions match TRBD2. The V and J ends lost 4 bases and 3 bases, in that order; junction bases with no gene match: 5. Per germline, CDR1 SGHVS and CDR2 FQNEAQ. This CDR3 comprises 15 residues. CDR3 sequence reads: CASSWMTSGIYEQYV. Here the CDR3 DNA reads TGTGCCAGCAGCTGGATGACTAGCGGGATCTACGAGCAGTACGTC.

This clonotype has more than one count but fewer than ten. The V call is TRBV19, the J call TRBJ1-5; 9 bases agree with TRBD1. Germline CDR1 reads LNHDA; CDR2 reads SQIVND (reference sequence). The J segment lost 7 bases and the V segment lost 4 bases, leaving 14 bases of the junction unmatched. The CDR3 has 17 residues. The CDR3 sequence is CASSKLKQGALYQPQHF. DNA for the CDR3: TGTGCCAGTAGTAAGCTAAAACAGGGGGCGTTATACCAGCCCCAGCATTTT.

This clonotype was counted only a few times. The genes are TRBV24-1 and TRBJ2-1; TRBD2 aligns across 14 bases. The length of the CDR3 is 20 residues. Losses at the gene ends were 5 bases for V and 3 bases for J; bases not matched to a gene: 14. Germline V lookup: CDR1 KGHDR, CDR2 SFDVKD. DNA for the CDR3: TGTGCCACCAGTGGCCCCCCGGGACTAGCGGGAGCGTTTGACTACAATGAGCAGTTCTTC. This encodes CATSGPPGLAGAFDYNEQFF.

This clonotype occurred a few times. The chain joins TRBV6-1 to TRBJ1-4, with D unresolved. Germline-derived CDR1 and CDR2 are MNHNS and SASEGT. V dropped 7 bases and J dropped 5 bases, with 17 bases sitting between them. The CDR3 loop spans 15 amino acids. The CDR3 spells CASKRGGGSNEKLFF. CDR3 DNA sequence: TGTGCCAGCAAACGAGGCGGAGGATCGAATGAAAAACTGTTTTTT.

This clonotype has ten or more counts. The CDR3 reads CASSFPFSGGTPYEQYF. CDR3 DNA sequence: TGTGCCAGCAGCTTCCCCTTCTCTGGCGGGACGCCCTACGAGCAGTACTTC. The genes are TRBV7-8 and TRBJ2-7; D is perhaps TRBD2 (6 bases). The CDR3 covers 17 residues. Trimming removed 3 bases from V and 2 bases from J, with 20 bases in between. Germline CDR1 reads SGHVS; CDR2 reads FQNEAQ.

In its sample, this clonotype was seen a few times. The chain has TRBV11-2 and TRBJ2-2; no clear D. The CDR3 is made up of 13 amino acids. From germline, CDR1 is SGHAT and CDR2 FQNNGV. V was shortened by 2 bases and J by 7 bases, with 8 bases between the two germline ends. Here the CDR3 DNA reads TGTGCCAGCAGCTTACTGCCCCGCGGGGAGCTGTTTTTT. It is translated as CASSLLPRGELFF.

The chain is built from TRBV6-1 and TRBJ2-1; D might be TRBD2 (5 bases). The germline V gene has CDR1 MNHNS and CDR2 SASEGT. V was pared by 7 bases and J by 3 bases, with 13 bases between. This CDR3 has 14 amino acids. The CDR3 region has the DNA TGTGCCAGCACCGGACTCCCCAACTACAATGAGCAGTTCTTC. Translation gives CASTGLPNYNEQFF.

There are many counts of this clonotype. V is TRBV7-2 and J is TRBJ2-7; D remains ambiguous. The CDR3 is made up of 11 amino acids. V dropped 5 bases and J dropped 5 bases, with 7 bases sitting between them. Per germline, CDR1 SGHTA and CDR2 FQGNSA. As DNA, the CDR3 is TGTGCCAGCAGCCCCCGGGACGAGCAGTACTTC. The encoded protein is CASSPRDEQYF.

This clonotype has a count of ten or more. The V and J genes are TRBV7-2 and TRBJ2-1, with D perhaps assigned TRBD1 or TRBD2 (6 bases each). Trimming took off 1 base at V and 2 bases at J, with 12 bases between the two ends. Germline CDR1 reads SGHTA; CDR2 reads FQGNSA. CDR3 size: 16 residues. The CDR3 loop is CASSLVGGGTYNEQFF. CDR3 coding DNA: TGTGCCAGCAGCTTAGTTGGAGGGGGGACCTACAATGAGCAGTTCTTC.

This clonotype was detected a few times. In DNA, the CDR3 is TGTGCCAGCAGCACCGGGACTAGCGCCCACACCGGGGAGCTGTTTTTT. Translating it yields CASSTGTSAHTGELFF. The genes are TRBV6-1 and TRBJ2-2; TRBD2 matches 10 bases. From germline, CDR1 is MNHNS and CDR2 SASEGT. The CDR3 runs to 16 residues. Germline trimming cut 6 bases from V and 3 bases from J; bases unmatched to any gene: 7.

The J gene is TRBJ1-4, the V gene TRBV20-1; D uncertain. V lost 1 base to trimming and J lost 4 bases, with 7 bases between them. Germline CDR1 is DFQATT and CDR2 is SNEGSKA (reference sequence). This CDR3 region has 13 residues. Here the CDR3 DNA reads TGCAGTGCTAGAGCACAGTTTAATGAAAAACTGTTTTTT. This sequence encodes CSARAQFNEKLFF.

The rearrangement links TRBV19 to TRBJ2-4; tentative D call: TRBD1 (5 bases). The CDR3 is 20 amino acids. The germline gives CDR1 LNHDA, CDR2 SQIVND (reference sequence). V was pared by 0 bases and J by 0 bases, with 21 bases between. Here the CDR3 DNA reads TGTGCCAGTAGTATAGATTCCAGGGCCCTCTCCTTCTTAGCCAAAAACATTCAGTACTTC. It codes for CASSIDSRALSFLAKNIQYF.

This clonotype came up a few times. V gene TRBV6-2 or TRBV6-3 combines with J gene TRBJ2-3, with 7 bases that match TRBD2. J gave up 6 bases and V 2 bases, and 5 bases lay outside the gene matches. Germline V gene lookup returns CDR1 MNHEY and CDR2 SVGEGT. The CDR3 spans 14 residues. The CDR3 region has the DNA TGTGCCAGCAGTTACCGGGACTACGTTGATACGCAGTATTTT. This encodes CASSYRDYVDTQYF.

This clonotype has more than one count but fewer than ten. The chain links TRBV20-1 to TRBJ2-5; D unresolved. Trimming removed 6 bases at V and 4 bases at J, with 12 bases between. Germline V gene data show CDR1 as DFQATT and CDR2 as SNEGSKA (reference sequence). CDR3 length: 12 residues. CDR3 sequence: CSAVPDRETQYF. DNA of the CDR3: TGCAGTGCAGTACCTGATAGAGAGACCCAGTACTTC.

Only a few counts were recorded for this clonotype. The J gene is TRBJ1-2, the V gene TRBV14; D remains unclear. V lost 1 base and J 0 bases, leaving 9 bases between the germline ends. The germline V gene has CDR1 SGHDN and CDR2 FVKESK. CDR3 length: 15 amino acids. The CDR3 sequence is CASSQVESANYGYTF. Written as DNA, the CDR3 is TGTGCCAGCAGCCAAGTTGAGTCGGCTAACTATGGCTACACCTTC.

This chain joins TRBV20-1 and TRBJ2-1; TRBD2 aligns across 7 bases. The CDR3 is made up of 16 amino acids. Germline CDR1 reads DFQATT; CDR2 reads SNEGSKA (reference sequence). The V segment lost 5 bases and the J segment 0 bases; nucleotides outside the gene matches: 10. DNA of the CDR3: TGCAGTGCTCGTGCTAGCGGTGGGAGCTCCTACAATGAGCAGTTCTTC. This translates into CSARASGGSSYNEQFF.

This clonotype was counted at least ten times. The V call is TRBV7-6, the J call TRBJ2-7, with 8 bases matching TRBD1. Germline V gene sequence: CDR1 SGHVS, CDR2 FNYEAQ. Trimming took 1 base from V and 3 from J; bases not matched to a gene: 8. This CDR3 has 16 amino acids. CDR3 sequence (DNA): TGTGCCAGCAGCTTAGGGTCCAGGGGGCCCCTCTACGAGCAGTACTTC. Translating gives CASSLGSRGPLYEQYF. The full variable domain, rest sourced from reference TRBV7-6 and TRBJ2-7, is GAGVSQSPRYKVTKRGQDVALRCDPISGHVSLYWYRQALGQGPEFLTYFNYEAQQDKSGLPNDRFSAERPEGSISTLTIQRTEQRDSAMYRCASSLGSRGPLYEQYFGPGTRLTVT.

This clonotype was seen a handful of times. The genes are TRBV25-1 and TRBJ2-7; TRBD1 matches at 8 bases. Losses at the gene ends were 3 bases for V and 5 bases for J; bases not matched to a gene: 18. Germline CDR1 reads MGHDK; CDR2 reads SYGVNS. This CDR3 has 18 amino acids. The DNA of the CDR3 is TGTGCCAGCAGTGAGTGGGTGGGGCAGGGGGCGAATGGAAACGAGCAGTACGTC. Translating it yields CASSEWVGQGANGNEQYV.

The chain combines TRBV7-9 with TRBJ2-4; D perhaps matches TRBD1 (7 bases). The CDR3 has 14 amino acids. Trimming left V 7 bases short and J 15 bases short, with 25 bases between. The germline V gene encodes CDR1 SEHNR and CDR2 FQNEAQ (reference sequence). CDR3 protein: CASTVTQGGRVSYF. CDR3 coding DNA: TGTGCCAGCACTGTTACTCAGGGGGGCAGGGTTTCGTACTTC.

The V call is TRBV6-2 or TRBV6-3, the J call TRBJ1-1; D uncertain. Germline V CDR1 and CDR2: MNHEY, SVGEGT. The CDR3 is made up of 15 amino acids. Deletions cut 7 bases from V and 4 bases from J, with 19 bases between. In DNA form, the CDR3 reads TGTGCCAGCATCCCCGGCGGGGTACGGGCCACTGAAGCTTTCTTT. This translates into CASIPGGVRATEAFF.

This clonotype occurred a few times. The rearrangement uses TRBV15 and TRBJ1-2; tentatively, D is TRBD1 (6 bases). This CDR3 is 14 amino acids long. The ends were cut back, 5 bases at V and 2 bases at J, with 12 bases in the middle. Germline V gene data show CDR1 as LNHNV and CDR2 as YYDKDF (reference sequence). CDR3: CATSPGTPNYGYTF. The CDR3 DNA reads TGTGCCACCAGCCCCGGGACACCGAACTATGGCTACACCTTC.

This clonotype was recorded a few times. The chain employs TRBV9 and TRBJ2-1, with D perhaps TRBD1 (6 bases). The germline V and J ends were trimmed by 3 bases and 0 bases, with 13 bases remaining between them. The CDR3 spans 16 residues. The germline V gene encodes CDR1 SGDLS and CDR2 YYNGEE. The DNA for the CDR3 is TGTGCCAGCAGCGCCGGACAGTCCAGCTCCTACAATGAGCAGTTCTTC. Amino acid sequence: CASSAGQSSSYNEQFF.

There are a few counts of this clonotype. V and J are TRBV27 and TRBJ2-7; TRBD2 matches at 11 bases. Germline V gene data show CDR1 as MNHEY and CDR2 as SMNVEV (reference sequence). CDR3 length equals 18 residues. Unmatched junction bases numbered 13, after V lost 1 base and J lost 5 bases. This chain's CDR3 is CASSLWDISGRAGDEQYF. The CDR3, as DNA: TGTGCCAGCAGTTTATGGGATATTAGCGGGAGGGCCGGGGACGAGCAGTACTTC.

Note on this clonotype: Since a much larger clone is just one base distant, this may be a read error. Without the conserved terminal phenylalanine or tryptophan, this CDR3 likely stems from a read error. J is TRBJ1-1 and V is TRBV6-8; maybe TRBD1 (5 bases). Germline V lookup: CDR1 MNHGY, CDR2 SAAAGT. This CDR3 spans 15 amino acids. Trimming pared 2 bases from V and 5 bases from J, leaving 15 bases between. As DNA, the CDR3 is TGTGCCAGCAGTTACCTCGGGACGCTTAGAACTGAAGCTTTCTAT. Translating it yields CASSYLGTLRTEAFY.

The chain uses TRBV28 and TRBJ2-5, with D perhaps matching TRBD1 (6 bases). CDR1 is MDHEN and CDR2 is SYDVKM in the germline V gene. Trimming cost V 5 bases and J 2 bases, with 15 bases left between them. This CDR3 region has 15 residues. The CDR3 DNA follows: TGTGCCAGCAGTCCCCTTGGGCAGGGGCAAGAGACCCAGTACTTC. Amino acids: CASSPLGQGQETQYF.